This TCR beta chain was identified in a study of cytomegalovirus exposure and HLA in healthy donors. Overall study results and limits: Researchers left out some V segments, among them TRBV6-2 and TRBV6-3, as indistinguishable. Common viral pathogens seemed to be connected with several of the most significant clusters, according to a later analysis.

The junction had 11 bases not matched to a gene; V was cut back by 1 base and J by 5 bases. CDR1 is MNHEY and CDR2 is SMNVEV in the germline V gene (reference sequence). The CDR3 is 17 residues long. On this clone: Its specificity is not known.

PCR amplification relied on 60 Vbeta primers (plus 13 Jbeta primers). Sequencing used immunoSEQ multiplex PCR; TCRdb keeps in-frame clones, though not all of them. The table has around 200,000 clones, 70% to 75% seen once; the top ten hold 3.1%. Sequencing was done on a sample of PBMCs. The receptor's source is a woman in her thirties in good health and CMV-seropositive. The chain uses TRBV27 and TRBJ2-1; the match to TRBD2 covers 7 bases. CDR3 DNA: TGTGCCAGCAGTTTATTCCCGGGGCTAGCGGAAGACAATGAGCAGTTCTTC. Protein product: CASSLFPGLAEDNEQFF.